This T cell receptor beta chain is from a study of vaccination effects on CD4 cells after COVID-19. About the study: Following the second dose by a median of 72 days, the post-vaccine samples were obtained. Peptides at around 9.9 ug/ml and IL-2 at approximately 9.1 IU/ml were added to 2 million or so PBMC per well. Study observations and caveats: Limitations: small convalescent group and missing early post-infection timepoints.

Libraries were prepared by immunoSEQ multiplex PCR; TCRdb keeps only in-frame clonotypes and omits some of them. The table records about 73,000 clones, roughly four fifths of them present only once. Comments on this clone: Its antigen is not known.

The CDR3 covers 16 residues. The germline gives CDR1 MNHEY, CDR2 SMNVEV (reference sequence). Trimming took 5 bases from V and 3 from J; bases not matched to a gene: 10. On day 10 of culture, CD4+ T cells were separated out. Each participant was administered two doses of either the BNT162b2 or the mRNA-1273 vaccine. Vaccine recipients lacked prior SARS-CoV-2 infection and had negative nucleocapsid antibodies. This chain uses TRBV27 with TRBJ1-2; TRBD1 matches 9 bases. The receptor's source is a human donor who received a COVID-19 vaccine. The sequences come from CD4+ T cells from PBMCs cultured without peptide, collected after COVID-19 vaccination. CDR3 in amino acids: CASSPYNRGPDYGYTF. The CDR3 region has the DNA TGTGCCAGCAGTCCTTACAACAGGGGGCCCGACTATGGCTACACCTTC.